A single sample gave rise to the 5 T cell receptor beta chains below, sequenced in a study of identical twins. TCRdb recomputed calls from the 5' RACE reads with MiXCR, one row per CDR3 protein. This sample has 450,000 to 500,000 distinct CDR3 sequences, with roughly an eighth found just once. These data were also filed under a second study, of yellow fever vaccine responses in identical twins.

Sequenced sample: CD4+ T cells sorted from blood. These receptor sequences come from a woman younger than 35 in good health.

This clonotype has only a few counts. This sequence joins TRBV9 and TRBJ2-5; TRBD2 is a possible D gene (6 bases). The CDR3 is 15 residues long. Between the trimmed V and J ends, which lost 2 bases and 5 bases, there was a span of 16 bases. Germline V gene sequence: CDR1 SGDLS, CDR2 YYNGEE. The CDR3 DNA reads TGTGCCAGCAGCGTGTCGGGAGCCCCAGGGGAGACCCAGTACTTC. Protein product: CASSVSGAPGETQYF. The full variable domain, rest sourced from reference TRBV9 and TRBJ2-5, is DSGVTQTPKHLITATGQRVTLRCSPRSGDLSVYWYQQSLDQGLQFLIQYYNGEERAKGNILERFSAQQFPDLHSELNLSSLELGDSALYFCASSVSGAPGETQYFGPGTRLLVL.

This clonotype was observed a handful of times. The rearrangement links TRBV10-2 to TRBJ1-1, with a weak D call TRBD1 (5 bases). Germline V gene sequence: CDR1 WSHSY, CDR2 SAAADI. The V end was cut by 8 bases, the J end by 0 bases, with 13 bases between. This CDR3 region has 14 residues. DNA of the CDR3: TGCGCCAGCGAGGATCCGGGGCTGAACACTGAAGCTTTCTTT. Its protein product is CASEDPGLNTEAFF.

This clonotype was recorded at least ten times. In DNA, the CDR3 is TGCAGCGTGGCACCACTAGTTGGTGAGCAGTTCTTC. This codes for CSVAPLVGEQFF. The V call is TRBV29-1, the J call TRBJ2-1, with a tentative D call TRBD2 (5 bases). V dropped 6 bases and J dropped 9 bases, with 15 bases sitting between them. The germline V gene has CDR1 SQVTM and CDR2 ANQGSEA. The CDR3 totals 12 residues.

This clonotype was seen a few times. J is TRBJ2-7 and V is TRBV6-1; TRBD1 aligns across 9 bases. CDR1 is MNHNS, CDR2 SASEGT, per germline. The J segment lost 2 bases and the V segment lost 3 bases, leaving 2 bases of the junction unmatched. The CDR3 spans 14 residues. CDR3 sequence: CASSEDRGAYEQYF. The CDR3 DNA reads as TGTGCCAGCAGTGAGGACAGGGGAGCCTACGAGCAGTACTTC.

This clonotype occurred many times. This chain joins TRBV12-3 or TRBV12-4 and TRBJ1-1; the D is unclear. The CDR3 runs 14 residues. V dropped 5 bases and J dropped 2 bases, with 12 bases sitting between them. This chain's CDR3 is CASSPHGANTEAFF. The CDR3 bases are TGTGCCAGCAGTCCCCACGGCGCAAACACTGAAGCTTTCTTT.